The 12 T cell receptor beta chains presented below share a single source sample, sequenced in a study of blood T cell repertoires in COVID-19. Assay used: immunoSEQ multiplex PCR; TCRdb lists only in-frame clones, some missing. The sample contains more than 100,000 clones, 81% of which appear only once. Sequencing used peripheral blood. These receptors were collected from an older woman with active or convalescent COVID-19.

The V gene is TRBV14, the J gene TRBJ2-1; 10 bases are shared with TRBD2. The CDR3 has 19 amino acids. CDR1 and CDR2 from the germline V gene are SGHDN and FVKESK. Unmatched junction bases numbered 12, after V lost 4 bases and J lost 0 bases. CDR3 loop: CASSPRPGLADASYNEQFF. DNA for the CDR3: TGTGCCAGCAGCCCCAGGCCTGGACTAGCGGACGCCTCCTACAATGAGCAGTTCTTC.

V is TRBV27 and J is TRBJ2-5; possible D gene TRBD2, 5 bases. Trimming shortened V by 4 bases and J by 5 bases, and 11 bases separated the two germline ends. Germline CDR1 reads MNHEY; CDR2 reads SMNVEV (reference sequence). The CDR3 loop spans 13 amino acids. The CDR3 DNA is TGTGCCAGCAGTTCCCTACCGGGGGAGACCCAGTACTTC. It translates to CASSSLPGETQYF.

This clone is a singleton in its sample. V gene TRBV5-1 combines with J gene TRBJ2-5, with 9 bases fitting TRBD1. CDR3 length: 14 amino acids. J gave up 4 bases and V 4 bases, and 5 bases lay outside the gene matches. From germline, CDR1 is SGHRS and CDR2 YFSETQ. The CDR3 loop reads CASSIHRGRETQYF. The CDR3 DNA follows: TGCGCCAGCAGCATCCACAGGGGGCGAGAGACCCAGTACTTC.

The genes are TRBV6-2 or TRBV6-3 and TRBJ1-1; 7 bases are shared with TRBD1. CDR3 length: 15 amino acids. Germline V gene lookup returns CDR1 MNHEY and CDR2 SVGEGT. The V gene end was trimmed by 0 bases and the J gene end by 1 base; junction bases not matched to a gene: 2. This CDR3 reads CASSYSRGPNTEAFF. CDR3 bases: TGTGCCAGCAGTTACTCGAGGGGGCCGAACACTGAAGCTTTCTTT.

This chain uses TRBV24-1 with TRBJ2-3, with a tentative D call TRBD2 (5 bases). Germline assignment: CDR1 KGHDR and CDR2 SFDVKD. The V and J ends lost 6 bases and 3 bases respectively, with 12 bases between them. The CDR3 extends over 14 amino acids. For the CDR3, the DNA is TGTGCCACCAGTCGAGGACTTTCTACAGATACGCAGTATTTT. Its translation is CATSRGLSTDTQYF.

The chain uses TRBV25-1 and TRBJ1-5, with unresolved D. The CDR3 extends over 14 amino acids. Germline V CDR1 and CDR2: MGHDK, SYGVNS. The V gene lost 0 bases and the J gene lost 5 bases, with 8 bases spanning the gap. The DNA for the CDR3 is TGTGCCAGCAGTGAATACAGGTACCATCAGCCCCAGCATTTT. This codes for CASSEYRYHQPQHF.

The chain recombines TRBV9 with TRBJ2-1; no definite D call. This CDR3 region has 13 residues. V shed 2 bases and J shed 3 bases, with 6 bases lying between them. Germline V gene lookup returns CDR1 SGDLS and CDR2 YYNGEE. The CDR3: CASSVGDYNEQFF. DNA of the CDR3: TGTGCCAGCAGCGTCGGAGACTACAATGAGCAGTTCTTC.

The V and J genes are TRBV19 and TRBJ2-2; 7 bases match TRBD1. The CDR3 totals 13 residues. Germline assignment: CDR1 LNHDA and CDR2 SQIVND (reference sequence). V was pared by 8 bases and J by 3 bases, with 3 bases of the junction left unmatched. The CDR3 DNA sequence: TGTGCCAGTGGGACAGCCTACACCGGGGAGCTGTTTTTT. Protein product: CASGTAYTGELFF.

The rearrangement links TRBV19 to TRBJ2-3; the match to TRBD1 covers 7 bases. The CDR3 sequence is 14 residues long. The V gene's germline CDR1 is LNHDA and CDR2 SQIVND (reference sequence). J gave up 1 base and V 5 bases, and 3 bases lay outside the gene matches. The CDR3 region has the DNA TGTGCCAGTAGTGAGGGGGCGGGCACAGATACGCAGTATTTT. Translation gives CASSEGAGTDTQYF.

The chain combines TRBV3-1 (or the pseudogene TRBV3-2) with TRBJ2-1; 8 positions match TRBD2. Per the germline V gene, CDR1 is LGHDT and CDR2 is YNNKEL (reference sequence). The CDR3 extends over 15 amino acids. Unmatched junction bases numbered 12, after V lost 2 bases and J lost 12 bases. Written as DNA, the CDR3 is TGTGCCAGCAGCCAATACGCGGGACTAGTAACAGGGCAGTTCTTC. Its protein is CASSQYAGLVTGQFF.

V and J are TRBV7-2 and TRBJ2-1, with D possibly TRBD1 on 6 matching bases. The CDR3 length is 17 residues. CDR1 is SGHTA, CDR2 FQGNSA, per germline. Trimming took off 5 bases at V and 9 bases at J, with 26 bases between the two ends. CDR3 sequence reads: CASSPRRLQGRSGEQFF. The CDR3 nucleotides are TGTGCCAGCAGCCCGCGCCGACTACAGGGTCGATCGGGTGAGCAGTTCTTC.

The CDR3 DNA reads as TGTGCCAGCCTCAAGGCGGCAAACACTGAAGCTTTCTTT. It yields the protein CASLKAANTEAFF. This chain connects TRBV28 to TRBJ1-1; no clear D gene. The CDR3 is made up of 13 amino acids. Trimming cost V 8 bases and J 2 bases, with 12 bases left between them. The germline V gene has CDR1 MDHEN and CDR2 SYDVKM.